This entry describes one T cell receptor beta chain. The source of the sample is a study of chemoradiotherapy in HPV16-positive cancers. V lost 5 bases, J lost 3 bases, and 17 bases stayed unmatched. There are 19 residues in the CDR3. Germline CDR1 and CDR2: MNHEY and SMNVEV (reference sequence). Repertoires were sampled repeatedly during chemoradiotherapy. Assay: immunoSEQ multiplex PCR; the TCRdb copy retains only in-frame clones and omits some. The sample consists of over 15,000 clones, around nine tenths of them appearing once. Sequencing was performed on blood, taken from a patient who underwent chemoradiotherapy. This TCR derives from a human donor with HPV-associated anogenital cancer. V gene TRBV27 combines with J gene TRBJ1-5; 9 bases fit TRBD1. In nucleotides, the CDR3 is TGTGCCAGCAGTAACTCTGTCTTGGGGACAGGGAAGTCCAATCAGCCCCAGCATTTT. This encodes CASSNSVLGTGKSNQPQHF.